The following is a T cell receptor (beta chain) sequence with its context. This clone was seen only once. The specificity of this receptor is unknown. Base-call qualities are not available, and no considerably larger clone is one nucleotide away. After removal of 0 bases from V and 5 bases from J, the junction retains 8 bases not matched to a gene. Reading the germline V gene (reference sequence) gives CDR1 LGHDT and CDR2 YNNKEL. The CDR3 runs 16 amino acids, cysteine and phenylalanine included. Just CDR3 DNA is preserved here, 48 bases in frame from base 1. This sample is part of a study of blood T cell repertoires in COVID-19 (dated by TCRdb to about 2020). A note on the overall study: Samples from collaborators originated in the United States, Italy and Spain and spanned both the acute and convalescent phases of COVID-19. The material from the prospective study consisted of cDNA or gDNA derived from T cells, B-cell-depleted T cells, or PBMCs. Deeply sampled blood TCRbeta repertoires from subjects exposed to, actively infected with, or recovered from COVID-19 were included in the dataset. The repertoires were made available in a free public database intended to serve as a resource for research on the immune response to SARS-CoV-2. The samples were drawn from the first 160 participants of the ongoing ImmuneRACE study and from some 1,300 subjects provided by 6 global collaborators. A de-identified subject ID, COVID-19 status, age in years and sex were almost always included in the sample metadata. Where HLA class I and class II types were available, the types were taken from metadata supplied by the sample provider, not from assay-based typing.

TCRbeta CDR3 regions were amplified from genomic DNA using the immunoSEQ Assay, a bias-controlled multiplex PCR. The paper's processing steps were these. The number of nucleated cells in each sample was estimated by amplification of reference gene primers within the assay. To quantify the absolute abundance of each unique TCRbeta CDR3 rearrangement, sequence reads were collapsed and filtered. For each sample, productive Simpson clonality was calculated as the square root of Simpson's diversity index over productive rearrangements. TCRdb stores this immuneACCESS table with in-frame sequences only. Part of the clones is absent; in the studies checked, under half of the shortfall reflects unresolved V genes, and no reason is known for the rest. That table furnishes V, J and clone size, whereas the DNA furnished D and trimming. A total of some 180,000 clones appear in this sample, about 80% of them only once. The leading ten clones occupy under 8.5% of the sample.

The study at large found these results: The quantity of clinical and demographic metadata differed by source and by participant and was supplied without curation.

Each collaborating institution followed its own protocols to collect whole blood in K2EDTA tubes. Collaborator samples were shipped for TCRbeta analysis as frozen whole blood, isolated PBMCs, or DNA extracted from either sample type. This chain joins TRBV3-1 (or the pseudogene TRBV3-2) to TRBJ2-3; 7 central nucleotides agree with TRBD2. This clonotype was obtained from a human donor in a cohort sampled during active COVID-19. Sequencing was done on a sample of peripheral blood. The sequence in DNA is TGTGCCAGCAGCCAAGACCAGCGGGGAGGGAGAGATACGCAGTATTTT. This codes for CASSQDQRGGRDTQYF.